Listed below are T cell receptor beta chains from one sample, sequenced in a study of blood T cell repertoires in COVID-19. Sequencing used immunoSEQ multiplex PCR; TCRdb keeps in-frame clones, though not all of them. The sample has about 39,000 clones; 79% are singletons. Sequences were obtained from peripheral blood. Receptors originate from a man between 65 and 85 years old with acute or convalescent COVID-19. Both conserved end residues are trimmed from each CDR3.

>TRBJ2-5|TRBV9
ASSVGTGTTKETQY
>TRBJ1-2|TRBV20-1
SASRIDGYT
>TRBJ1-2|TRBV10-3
AASGGFGYT
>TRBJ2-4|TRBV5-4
ASSLAGGGNIQY
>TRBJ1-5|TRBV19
ASSIDGQGYQPQH
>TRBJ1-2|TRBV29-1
SYDREYGYT
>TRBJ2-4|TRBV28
ASKEGGQNIQY
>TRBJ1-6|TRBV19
ASKEGRGFSPLH
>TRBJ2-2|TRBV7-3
ASSLPPSVSNTGELF
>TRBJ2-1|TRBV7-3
ASSSGTGEYNEQF
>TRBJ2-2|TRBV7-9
AVQTSGRNTGELF